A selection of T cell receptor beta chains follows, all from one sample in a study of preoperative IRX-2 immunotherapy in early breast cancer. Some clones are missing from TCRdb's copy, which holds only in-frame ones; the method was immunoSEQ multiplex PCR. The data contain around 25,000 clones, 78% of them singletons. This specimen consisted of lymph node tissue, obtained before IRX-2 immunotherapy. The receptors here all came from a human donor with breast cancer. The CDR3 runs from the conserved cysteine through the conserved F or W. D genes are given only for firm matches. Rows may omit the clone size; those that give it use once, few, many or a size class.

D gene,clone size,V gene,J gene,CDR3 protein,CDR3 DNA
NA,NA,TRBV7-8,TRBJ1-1,CASSIYRGVEAFF,TGTGCCAGCAGCATTTATAGAGGAGTTGAAGCTTTCTTT
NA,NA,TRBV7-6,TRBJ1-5,CASSDRMSNQPQHF,TGTGCCAGCAGTGACAGGATGAGCAATCAGCCCCAGCATTTT
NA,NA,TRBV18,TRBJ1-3,CASSPGQLNTIYF,TGTGCCAGCTCACCCGGGCAGTTAAACACCATATATTTT
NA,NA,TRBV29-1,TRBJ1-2,CSVGEVDRGGYTF,TGCAGCGTAGGGGAGGTGGATAGGGGTGGCTACACCTTC
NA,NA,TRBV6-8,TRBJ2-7,CASFGYRDVKSEQYF,TGTGCCAGCTTCGGGTACCGGGACGTAAAGTCGGAGCAGTACTTC
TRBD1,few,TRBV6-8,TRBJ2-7,CASSNRDRGAYEQYF,TGTGCCAGCAGTAACCGGGACAGGGGGGCTTACGAGCAGTACTTC
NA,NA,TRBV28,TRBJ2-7,CASSFHDRSYEQYF,TGTGCCAGCAGTTTTCACGACAGAAGCTACGAGCAGTACTTC
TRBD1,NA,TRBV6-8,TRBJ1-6,CASSPGQGRSPLHF,TGTGCCAGCAGTCCCGGACAGGGGCGGTCACCCCTCCACTTT
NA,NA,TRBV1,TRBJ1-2,CTSSQDSAVSYGYTF,TGCACCAGCAGCCAAGATTCGGCCGTGAGCTATGGCTACACCTTC
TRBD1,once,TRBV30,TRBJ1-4,CAWRGQGPTNEKLFF,TGTGCCTGGAGGGGACAGGGTCCAACTAATGAAAAACTGTTTTTT
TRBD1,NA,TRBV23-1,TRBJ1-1,CASSLTQGANKGTEAFF,TGCGCCAGCAGCTTGACTCAGGGGGCTAATAAGGGCACTGAAGCTTTCTTT
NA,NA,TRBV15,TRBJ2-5,CATSRGQVGDAQYF,TGTGCCACCAGCAGAGGACAGGTGGGAGATGCCCAGTACTTC
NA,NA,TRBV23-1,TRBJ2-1,CASSQDEGGLRFF,TGCGCCAGCAGCCAAGATGAGGGGGGGCTGCGGTTCTTC
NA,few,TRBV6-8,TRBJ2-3,CASSVDRGGGDTQYF,TGTGCCAGCAGTGTTGATAGGGGTGGTGGAGATACGCAGTATTTT
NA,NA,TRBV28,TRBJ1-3,CASTPLGASSGNTIYF,TGTGCCAGCACCCCTCTGGGCGCGAGCTCTGGAAACACCATATATTTT
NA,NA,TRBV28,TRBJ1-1,CASRDMNTEAFF,TGTGCCAGCAGGGATATGAACACTGAAGCTTTCTTT
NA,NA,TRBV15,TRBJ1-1,CATSREVGLGAFGNTEAFF,TGTGCCACCAGCAGAGAAGTGGGGTTGGGGGCTTTCGGGAACACTGAAGCTTTCTTT
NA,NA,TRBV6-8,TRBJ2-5,CASSPTSQETQYF,TGTGCCAGCAGCCCTACTAGCCAAGAGACCCAGTACTTC
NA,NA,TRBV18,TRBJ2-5,CASSPERREETQYF,TGTGCCAGCTCCCCTGAGCGCAGGGAAGAGACCCAGTACTTC
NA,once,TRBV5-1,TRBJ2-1,CASSLAVSGQYNEQFF,TGCGCCAGCAGCTTGGCCGTGAGCGGGCAATACAATGAGCAGTTCTTC
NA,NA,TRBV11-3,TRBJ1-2,CASRKGTASNYGYTF,TGTGCCAGCAGAAAGGGTACAGCTTCTAACTATGGCTACACCTTC
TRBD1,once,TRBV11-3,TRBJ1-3,CASSLDLGTGFGNTIYF,TGTGCCAGCAGCTTGGACCTCGGGACAGGGTTTGGAAACACCATATATTTT
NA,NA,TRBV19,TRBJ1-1,CASSDTGNTEAFF,TGTGCCAGTAGTGATACAGGGAACACTGAAGCTTTCTTT
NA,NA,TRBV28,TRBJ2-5,CASSLLSETQYF,TGTGCCAGCAGTTTACTTTCAGAGACCCAGTACTTC